The TCR beta chain described here comes from a study of identical twins. Germline CDR1 and CDR2: SGHRS and YFSETQ. This CDR3 contains 14 residues. V lost 2 bases and J lost 2, with 10 bases in between. This clonotype has more than one count but fewer than ten. The antigen remains unidentified. Study findings and constraints: Beta clonotypes that were abundant in cord blood contained fewer insertions, a pattern absent from memory repertoires. For zero-insertion analyses, partial confounding could come from invariant MAIT and iNKT cells.

Every sampled donor was Caucasian and healthy. Template switching introduced a universal primer site, and the cDNA bore unique molecular identifiers. One entry per CDR3 protein, called by TCRdb with MiXCR from the 5' RACE reads. The data contain about 570,000 distinct CDR3 sequences, roughly 9.9% of them singletons. These same data were also listed under a study on yellow fever vaccine responses in identical twins.

The chain joins TRBV5-1 to TRBJ1-2, with D unresolved. This receptor was taken from a woman in her late teens or twenties in good health. The specimen was PBMCs. The CDR3 loop is CASSLGSTNYGYTF. The CDR3 nucleotides read TGCGCCAGCAGCTTAGGAAGTACGAACTATGGCTACACCTTC. Full variable domain (missing parts from reference TRBV5-1 and TRBJ1-2): KAGVTQTPRYLIKTRGQQVTLSCSPISGHRSVSWYQQTPGQGLQFLFEYFSETQRNKGNFPGRFSGRQFSNSRSEMNVSTLELGDSALYLCASSLGSTNYGYTFGSGTRLTVV.